This T cell receptor (beta chain) was observed in a study of neurological immune-mediated disorders. At least ten counts were recorded for this clonotype. Its antigen is unidentified. TCRdb processed the 5' RACE reads anew with MiXCR; each CDR3 protein has one entry. The profile shows 70,000 or so distinct CDR3 sequences, around 5% of them singletons. Whole-study results and caveats: Private repertoires in all groups were suggested, as expanded clones shared no CDR3 amino acid sequences across subjects.

Sequencing used PBMCs. This TCR came from a woman between 25 and 40 years old with multiple sclerosis.

CDR3 region: CATSRDGGSGNTIYF. CDR3 bases: TGTGCCACCAGCAGAGATGGTGGCTCTGGAAACACCATATATTTT. The J gene is TRBJ1-3, the V gene TRBV15; D not resolved. Germline-derived CDR1 and CDR2 are LNHNV and YYDKDF (reference sequence). Deletions cut 0 bases from V and 0 bases from J, with 6 bases between. The CDR3 runs to 15 residues. Variable domain in full (rest from reference TRBV15 and TRBJ1-3): DAMVIQNPRYQVTQFGKPVTLSCSQTLNHNVMYWYQQKSSQAPKLLFHYYDKDFNNEADTPDNFQSRRPNTSFCFLDIRSPGLGDTAMYLCATSRDGGSGNTIYFGEGSWLTVV.